What follows are 28 T cell receptor beta chains derived from one specimen sequenced in a study of T cell responses to AZD1222 COVID-19 vaccine (dated by TCRdb to 2020 to 2022). Per the publication, the time point label means: baseline before first vaccination. What this sample's treatment or condition label stands for: meningococcal conjugate vaccine given as trial control. To prepare the library, the immunoSEQ multiplex PCR assay was applied. What TCRdb holds here is the immuneACCESS table cut down to in-frame rearrangements. Part of the clones is not present; checked against another copy, under half of the missing clones reflect an unresolved V gene, and the others are unexplained. This sample lists some 87,000 clones; under 95% were detected once. The ten largest clones add up to roughly 5% of the sample. The sample in question was peripheral blood, obtained on day 0 of MenACWY control vaccination. The receptors come from an adult in good health.

V is TRBV24-1 and J is TRBJ1-5, with TRBD1 as a possible D gene (6 bases). Germline V lookup: CDR1 KGHDR, CDR2 SFDVKD. The CDR3 runs 13 residues. Trimming removed 6 bases at V and 5 bases at J, with 10 bases between. The CDR3, as DNA: TGTGCCACCAGTCGGACAGACGATCAGCCCCAGCATTTT. This codes for CATSRTDDQPQHF.

This clone turned up a few times. A junction boundary mismatches the germline segment, possibly from a read error. The chain carries TRBV3-1 (or the pseudogene TRBV3-2) and TRBJ2-5; D might be TRBD2 (5 bases). The CDR3 spans 16 residues. Germline CDR1 LGHDT, CDR2 YNNKEL (reference sequence). CDR3 in DNA: TGTGCCAGCAGTCAAGGCCCGCCAGCGGCCCAAGAGACCCAGTACTTC. It translates to CASSQGPPAAQETQYF.

The chain employs TRBV2 and TRBJ1-2; unclear D gene. Between the trimmed V and J ends, which lost 0 bases and 10 bases, there was a span of 15 bases. Per the germline V gene, CDR1 is SNHLY and CDR2 is FYNNEI. The CDR3 is 14 amino acids. CDR3 residues: CASSEAIGPPPYTF. Written as DNA, the CDR3 is TGTGCCAGCAGTGAAGCAATAGGGCCGCCTCCCTACACCTTC.

V is TRBV7-3 and J is TRBJ2-2; 7 bases are a match to TRBD2. The CDR3 runs to 16 residues. V gave up 5 bases and J gave up 0 bases; unmatched junction bases: 6. In germline, CDR1 is SGHTA, CDR2 FQGTGA. The CDR3 DNA sequence: TGTGCCAGCAGCCCAAGTGCGGGGGCGAACACCGGGGAGCTGTTTTTT. Its protein product is CASSPSAGANTGELFF.

The rearrangement uses TRBV7-8 and TRBJ1-1; D remains unclear. V lost 1 base, J lost 8 bases, and 14 bases lay in between. Germline V CDR1 and CDR2: SGHVS, FQNEAQ. The CDR3 contains 14 residues. The CDR3 sequence is CASSLDRVRAEAFF. CDR3 DNA sequence: TGTGCCAGCAGCTTAGATAGGGTGAGGGCCGAAGCTTTCTTT.

This chain joins TRBV6-5 and TRBJ1-1; D might be TRBD1 (6 bases). V lost 0 bases to trimming and J lost 7 bases, with 12 bases between them. CDR3 length: 14 amino acids. Germline V gene data show CDR1 as MNHEY and CDR2 as SVGAGI. As DNA, the CDR3 is TGTGCCAGCAGTTACTCCTACAGGGAGGTTGAAGCTTTCTTT. This gives the protein CASSYSYREVEAFF.

V and J are TRBV19 and TRBJ1-5; the match to TRBD1 covers 8 bases. Looked up from germline, CDR1 is LNHDA and CDR2 is SQIVND (reference sequence). Trimming cost V 5 bases and J 7 bases; bases outside gene matches: 10. The length of the CDR3 is 15 residues. CDR3 amino acids: CASSVMDRETQPQHF. In DNA, the CDR3 is TGTGCCAGTAGTGTAATGGACAGGGAAACACAGCCCCAGCATTTT.

The chain links TRBV6-5 to TRBJ1-1; perhaps TRBD1 as D (6 bases). The CDR3 length is 13 residues. Per germline, CDR1 MNHEY and CDR2 SVGAGI. Trimming took 8 bases from V and 5 from J, leaving 15 bases between them. Written as DNA, the CDR3 is TGTGCCAGCGCCAAGGACAGAAGAACTGAAGCTTTCTTT. Translating it yields CASAKDRRTEAFF.

The CDR3 protein is CASQSRDRNQETQYF. CDR3 DNA sequence: TGTGCCAGCCAGTCCCGGGACAGAAATCAAGAGACCCAGTACTTC. The chain combines TRBV28 with TRBJ2-5; 7 nucleotides line up with TRBD1. The V gene end was trimmed by 8 bases and the J gene end by 2 bases; junction bases not matched to a gene: 11. The germline CDR1 and CDR2 sequences are MDHEN and SYDVKM. CDR3 length equals 15 residues. Full variable domain (remainder filled in from reference TRBV28 and TRBJ2-5): DVKVTQSSRYLVKRTGEKVFLECVQDMDHENMFWYRQDPGLGLRLIYFSYDVKMKEKGDIPEGYSVSREKKERFSLILESASTNQTSMYLCASQSRDRNQETQYFGPGTRLLVL.

This clone showed up just once. V usage is TRBV28 and J usage is TRBJ2-7; either TRBD1 or TRBD2 may supply D (5 bases each). The CDR3 runs to 13 residues. Per germline, CDR1 MDHEN and CDR2 SYDVKM. Deletions cut 2 bases from V and 8 bases from J, with 13 bases between. The CDR3 region has the DNA TGTGCCAGCAGTTTAGGATTTTTGGGACAGCAGTACTTC. As protein: CASSLGFLGQQYF.

In DNA form, the CDR3 reads TGTGCCAGCACCGGGACAGCACAGCCCCAGCATTTT. As protein: CASTGTAQPQHF. The chain is built from TRBV28 and TRBJ1-5, with 7 bases fitting TRBD1. This CDR3 has 12 amino acids. Germline-derived CDR1 and CDR2 are MDHEN and SYDVKM. V was clipped by 7 bases and J by 7 bases; unmatched bases: 4. The full variable domain, its missing parts supplied by reference TRBV28 and TRBJ1-5, is DVKVTQSSRYLVKRTGEKVFLECVQDMDHENMFWYRQDPGLGLRLIYFSYDVKMKEKGDIPEGYSVSREKKERFSLILESASTNQTSMYLCASTGTAQPQHFGDGTRLSIL.

J is TRBJ2-3 and V is TRBV6-5; possibly TRBD1 for D (5 bases). Per germline, CDR1 MNHEY and CDR2 SVGAGI. V gave up 0 bases and J gave up 2 bases, with 9 bases separating them. The CDR3 runs 15 residues. For the CDR3, the DNA is TGTGCCAGCAGTTACTCGTACAGGACCACAGATACGCAGTATTTT. Translation gives CASSYSYRTTDTQYF.

The chain links TRBV6-5 to TRBJ1-1; D is possibly TRBD1 (5 bases). The V and J ends lost 0 bases and 0 bases respectively, with 11 bases between them. CDR1 is MNHEY, CDR2 SVGAGI, per germline. This CDR3 comprises 16 residues. The CDR3 DNA reads as TGTGCCAGCAGTTACTCGAGTGGAGGGGTGAACACTGAAGCTTTCTTT. Translated, it gives CASSYSSGGVNTEAFF.

The rearrangement links TRBV5-6 to TRBJ1-2; no reliable D call. The CDR3 runs to 14 residues. V was clipped by 1 base and J by 0 bases, with 7 bases between them. The germline V gene has CDR1 SGHDT and CDR2 YYEEEE. The CDR3 DNA sequence: TGTGCCAGCAGCTTGCTCGGGCCTAACTATGGCTACACCTTC. The encoded protein is CASSLLGPNYGYTF.

This sequence joins TRBV9 and TRBJ2-7, with 11 positions matching TRBD2. J gave up 4 bases and V 0 bases, and 3 bases lay outside the gene matches. The germline V gene has CDR1 SGDLS and CDR2 YYNGEE. The CDR3 extends over 15 amino acids. CDR3 coding DNA: TGTGCCAGCAGCGTAGAGGGGACTAGCGGTTACGAGCAGTACTTC. Its translation: CASSVEGTSGYEQYF.

The chain couples TRBV11-2 to TRBJ2-2; D remains ambiguous. CDR1 and CDR2 from the germline V gene are SGHAT and FQNNGV. The CDR3 totals 16 residues. The V and J ends lost 4 bases and 4 bases respectively, with 16 bases between them. CDR3 sequence (DNA): TGTGCCAGCAGCTCCTCAGGAGTTCGCGTCACCGGGGAGCTGTTTTTT. Its protein product is CASSSSGVRVTGELFF. The full variable domain, its missing parts supplied by reference TRBV11-2 and TRBJ2-2, is EAGVAQSPRYKIIEKRQSVAFWCNPISGHATLYWYQQILGQGPKLLIQFQNNGVVDDSQLPKDRFSAERLKGVDSTLKIQPAKLEDSAVYLCASSSSGVRVTGELFFGEGSRLTVL.

The chain employs TRBV7-2 and TRBJ2-2; TRBD1 agrees at 7 bases. The germline gives CDR1 SGHTA, CDR2 FQGNSA. The CDR3 runs 16 residues. The V segment lost 5 bases and the J segment 3 bases; nucleotides outside the gene matches: 9. CDR3 DNA sequence: TGTGCCAGCAGCCCCCGGATAGGGGGCTACACCGGGGAGCTGTTTTTT. It is translated as CASSPRIGGYTGELFF.

The chain recombines TRBV6-6 with TRBJ1-2; TRBD1 matches at 7 bases. There are 15 residues in the CDR3. Looked up from germline, CDR1 is MNHNY and CDR2 is SVGAGI (reference sequence). Unmatched junction bases numbered 5, after V lost 0 bases and J lost 4 bases. In DNA, the CDR3 is TGTGCCAGCAGTTACTCGCTAACAGGGGTCTATGGCTACACCTTC. This gives the protein CASSYSLTGVYGYTF.

The chain uses TRBV14 and TRBJ1-1; D gene unclear. CDR1 is SGHDN, CDR2 FVKESK, per germline. CDR3 length: 13 amino acids. The V end was cut by 0 bases, the J end by 8 bases, with 10 bases between. The CDR3 DNA reads TGTGCCAGCAGCCAAGATCCGGGGAAAGAAGCTTTCTTT. This translates into CASSQDPGKEAFF.

On this clone itself: At one of its ends the junction is not consistent with the germline gene, which may arise from a read error. Different DNA sequences within this sample yield the same CDR3. The genes are TRBV5-1 and TRBJ1-5; D is unclear. This CDR3 has 13 amino acids. Germline V lookup: CDR1 SGHRS, CDR2 YFSETQ. The CDR3: CASSLEGLQPQHF. For the CDR3, the DNA is TGCGCCAGCAGTTTGGAGGGTTTGCAGCCCCAGCATTTT.

This chain connects TRBV5-6 to TRBJ1-2; no clear D gene. V gave up 0 bases and J gave up 4 bases, with 13 bases separating them. Germline CDR1 reads SGHDT; CDR2 reads YYEEEE. This CDR3 comprises 15 residues. CDR3 sequence: CASSLVQVYTYGYTF. The DNA for the CDR3 is TGTGCCAGCAGCTTGGTGCAGGTGTACACCTATGGCTACACCTTC.

This clone was found a few times. The rearrangement links TRBV11-2 to TRBJ1-1; D might be TRBD1 (5 bases). Germline CDR1 and CDR2: SGHAT and FQNNGV. The CDR3 consists of 13 residues. With 4 bases removed from V and 3 bases from J, the gap between germline ends came to 9 bases. In nucleotides, the CDR3 is TGTGCCAGCAGCTCGCAGGGTGACACTGAAGCTTTCTTT. Its protein is CASSSQGDTEAFF.

The chain joins TRBV27 to TRBJ2-3; 9 bases agree with TRBD1. The CDR3 contains 14 residues. The V gene end was trimmed by 6 bases and the J gene end by 2 bases; junction bases not matched to a gene: 3. CDR1 is MNHEY and CDR2 is SMNVEV in the germline V gene (reference sequence). This chain's CDR3 is CASSRDRATDTQYF. CDR3 in DNA: TGTGCCAGCAGCCGGGACAGGGCCACAGATACGCAGTATTTT.

This chain connects TRBV25-1 to TRBJ2-3, with D possibly TRBD1 on 5 matching bases. Trimming left V 8 bases short and J 2 bases short, with 14 bases between. The CDR3 runs 14 residues. Germline V gene data show CDR1 as MGHDK and CDR2 as SYGVNS. CDR3 amino acids: CASQNRQYTDTQYF. For the CDR3, the DNA is TGTGCCAGCCAAAATCGACAGTACACAGATACGCAGTATTTT.

The chain employs TRBV18 and TRBJ1-3; a possible D gene is TRBD1 (6 bases). From germline, CDR1 is KGHSH and CDR2 LQKENI. Trimming took off 1 base at V and 4 bases at J, with 14 bases between the two ends. The CDR3 covers 16 residues. CDR3 amino acids: CASSPRTDAAGNTIYF. CDR3 nucleotides: TGTGCCAGCTCACCACGGACAGACGCCGCGGGAAACACCATATATTTT.

The gene calls are TRBV3-1 (or the pseudogene TRBV3-2) and TRBJ2-5; possible D gene TRBD1, 5 bases. Trimming took off 3 bases at V and 5 bases at J, with 10 bases between the two ends. The CDR3 is 13 residues long. Germline V gene lookup returns CDR1 LGHDT and CDR2 YNNKEL (reference sequence). The CDR3 spells CASSQGPYETQYF. In DNA form, the CDR3 reads TGTGCCAGCAGCCAGGGGCCCTATGAGACCCAGTACTTC.

The chain carries TRBV5-1 and TRBJ2-7, with D perhaps matching TRBD2 (5 bases). Germline V gene sequence: CDR1 SGHRS, CDR2 YFSETQ. V lost 4 bases and J 2 bases, leaving 16 bases between the germline ends. This CDR3 is 15 amino acids long. The DNA for the CDR3 is TGCGCCAGCAGCGAGGGTACCCCCCTCCCCTACGAGCAGTACTTC. Encoded protein: CASSEGTPLPYEQYF.

The CDR3 loop reads CASSIVAVGNQPQHF. The CDR3 coding sequence is TGTGCCAGTAGTATAGTAGCGGTGGGCAATCAGCCCCAGCATTTT. V gene TRBV19 combines with J gene TRBJ1-5; D is ambiguous. CDR1 is LNHDA, CDR2 SQIVND, per germline (reference sequence). CDR3 length: 15 amino acids. With 1 base removed from V and 2 bases from J, the gap between germline ends came to 9 bases.